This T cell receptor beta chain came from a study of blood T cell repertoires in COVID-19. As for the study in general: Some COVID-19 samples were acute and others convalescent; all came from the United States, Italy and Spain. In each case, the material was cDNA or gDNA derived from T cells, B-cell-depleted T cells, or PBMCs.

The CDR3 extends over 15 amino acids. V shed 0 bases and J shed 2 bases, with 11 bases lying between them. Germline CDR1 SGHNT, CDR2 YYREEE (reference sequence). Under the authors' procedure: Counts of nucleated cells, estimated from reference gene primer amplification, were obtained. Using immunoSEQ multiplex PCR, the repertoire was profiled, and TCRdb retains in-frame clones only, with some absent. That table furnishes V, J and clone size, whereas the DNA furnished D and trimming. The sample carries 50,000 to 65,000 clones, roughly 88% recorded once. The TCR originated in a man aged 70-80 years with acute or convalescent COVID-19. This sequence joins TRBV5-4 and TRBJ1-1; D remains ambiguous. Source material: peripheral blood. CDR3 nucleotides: TGTGCCAGCAGCTTGGGGCCCCTGCTCAACACTGAAGCTTTCTTT. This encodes CASSLGPLLNTEAFF. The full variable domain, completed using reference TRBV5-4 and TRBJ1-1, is ETGVTQSPTHLIKTRGQQVTLRCSSQSGHNTVSWYQQALGQGPQFIFQYYREEENGRGNFPPRFSGLQFPNYSSELNVNALELDDSALYLCASSLGPLLNTEAFFGQGTRLTVV.